The clone carrying this T cell receptor (beta chain) is a singleton in its sample. Described time point: baseline, week 1 (first vaccination visit). Treatment denoted: pre-vaccination baseline after standard-of-care therapy. The CDR3 contains 16 residues. CDR1 WSHSY and CDR2 SAAADI come from the germline V gene. V dropped 0 bases and J dropped 3; count of bases not matched to a gene: 5. Sequenced by immunoSEQ multiplex PCR; TCRdb stores in-frame clones only, minus some. The table shows some 56,000 clones, with about nine tenths occurring only once. The data were taken from a study of a mutant IDH1 vaccine in newly diagnosed glioma.

V usage is TRBV10-2 and J usage is TRBJ2-3; 8 bases align to TRBD2. The sequence came from a man aged 45 to 65 with glioma. The sample consisted of PBMCs, taken from a glioma patient treated with radiotherapy, temozolomide or both. The CDR3 DNA follows: TGCGCCAGCAGTGAGTCGGGACGGGGGGGTACAGATACGCAGTATTTT. As protein: CASSESGRGGTDTQYF.